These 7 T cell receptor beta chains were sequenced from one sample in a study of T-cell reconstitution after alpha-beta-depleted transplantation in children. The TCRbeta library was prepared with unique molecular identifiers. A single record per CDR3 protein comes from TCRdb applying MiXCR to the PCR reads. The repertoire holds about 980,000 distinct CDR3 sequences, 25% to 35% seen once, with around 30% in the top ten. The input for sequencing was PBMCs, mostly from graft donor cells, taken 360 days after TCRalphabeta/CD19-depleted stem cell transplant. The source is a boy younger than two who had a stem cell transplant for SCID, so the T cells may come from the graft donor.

CDR3 residues: CSARSGLYNEQFF. The CDR3, as DNA: TGCAGTGCTAGATCCGGCCTATACAATGAGCAGTTCTTC. V usage is TRBV20-1 and J usage is TRBJ2-1; D call uncertain. The germline V gene encodes CDR1 DFQATT and CDR2 SNEGSKA (reference sequence). This CDR3 is 13 amino acids long. The ends were cut back, 2 bases at V and 4 bases at J, with 9 bases in the middle.

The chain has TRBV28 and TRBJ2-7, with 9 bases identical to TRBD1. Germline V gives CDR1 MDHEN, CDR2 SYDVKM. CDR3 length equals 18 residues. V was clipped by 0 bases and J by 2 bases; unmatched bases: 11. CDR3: CASSLWGQGGIATYEQYF. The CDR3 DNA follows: TGTGCCAGCAGTTTATGGGGACAGGGAGGAATAGCCACCTACGAGCAGTACTTC.

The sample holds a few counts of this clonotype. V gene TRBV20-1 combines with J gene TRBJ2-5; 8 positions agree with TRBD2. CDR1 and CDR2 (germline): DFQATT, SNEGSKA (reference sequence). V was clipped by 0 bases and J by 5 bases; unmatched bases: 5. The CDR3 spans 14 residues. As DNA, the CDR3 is TGCAGTGCTAGAGAGGCGGGGGGCCCGGAGACCCAGTACTTC. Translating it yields CSAREAGGPETQYF.

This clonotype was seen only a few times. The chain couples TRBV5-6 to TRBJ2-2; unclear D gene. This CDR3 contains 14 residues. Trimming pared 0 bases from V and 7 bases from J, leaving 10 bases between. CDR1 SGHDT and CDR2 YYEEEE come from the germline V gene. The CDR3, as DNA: TGTGCCAGCAGCTTGGAACAGAACCGCGGGGAGCTGTTTTTT. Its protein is CASSLEQNRGELFF.

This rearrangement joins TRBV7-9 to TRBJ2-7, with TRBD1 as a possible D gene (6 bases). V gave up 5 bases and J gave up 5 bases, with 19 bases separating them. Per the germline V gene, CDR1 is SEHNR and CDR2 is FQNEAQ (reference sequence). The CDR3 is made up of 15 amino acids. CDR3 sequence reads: CASSAGRGGSNEQYF. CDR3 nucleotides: TGTGCCAGCAGCGCCGGCAGAGGGGGTAGCAACGAGCAGTACTTC.

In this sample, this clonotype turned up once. CDR3 in DNA: TGTGCCAGCAGCTTAGGGCAGGGCAGGTCCTACAATGAGCAGTTCTTC. Translated, it gives CASSLGQGRSYNEQFF. The chain employs TRBV11-2 and TRBJ2-1; D possibly corresponds to TRBD1 (5 bases). The CDR3 is 16 residues long. The V end lost 1 base, the J end lost 1 base, and 11 bases lay between the germline ends. Germline CDR1 is SGHAT and CDR2 is FQNNGV.

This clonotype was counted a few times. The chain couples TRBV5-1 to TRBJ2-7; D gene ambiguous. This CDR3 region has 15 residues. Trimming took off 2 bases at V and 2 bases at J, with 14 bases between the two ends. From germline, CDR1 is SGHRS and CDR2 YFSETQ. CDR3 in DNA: TGCGCCAGCAGCTTAAGGATCTCGCGACCCTACGAGCAGTACTTC. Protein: CASSLRISRPYEQYF.